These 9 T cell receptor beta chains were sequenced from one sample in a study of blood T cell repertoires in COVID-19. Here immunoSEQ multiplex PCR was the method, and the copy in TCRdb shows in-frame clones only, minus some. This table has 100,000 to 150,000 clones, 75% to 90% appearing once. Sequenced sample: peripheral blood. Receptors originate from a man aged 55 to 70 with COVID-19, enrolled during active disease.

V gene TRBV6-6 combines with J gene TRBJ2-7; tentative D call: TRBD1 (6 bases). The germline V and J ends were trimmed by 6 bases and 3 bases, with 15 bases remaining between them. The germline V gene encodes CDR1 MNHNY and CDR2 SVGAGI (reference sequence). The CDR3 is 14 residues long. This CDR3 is CASSLGQKIYEQYF. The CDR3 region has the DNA TGTGCCAGCAGCCTCGGACAGAAGATCTACGAGCAGTACTTC.

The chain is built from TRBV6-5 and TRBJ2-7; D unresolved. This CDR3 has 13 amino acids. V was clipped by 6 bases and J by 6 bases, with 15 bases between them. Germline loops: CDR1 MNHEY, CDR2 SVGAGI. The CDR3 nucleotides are TGTGCCAGCAGCGTCCTAGGATCTGGCGAGCAGTACTTC. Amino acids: CASSVLGSGEQYF.

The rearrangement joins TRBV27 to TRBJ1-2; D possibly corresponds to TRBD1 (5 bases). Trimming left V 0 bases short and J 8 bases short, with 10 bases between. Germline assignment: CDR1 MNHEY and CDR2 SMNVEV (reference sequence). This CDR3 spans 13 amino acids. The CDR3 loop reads CASSLSGGWGYTF. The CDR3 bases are TGTGCCAGCAGTTTATCCGGGGGGTGGGGCTACACCTTC.

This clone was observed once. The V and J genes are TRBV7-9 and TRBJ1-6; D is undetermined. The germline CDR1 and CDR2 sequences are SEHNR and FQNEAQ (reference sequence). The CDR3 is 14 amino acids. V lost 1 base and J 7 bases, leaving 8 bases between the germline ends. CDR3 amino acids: CASSLDLRNSPLHF. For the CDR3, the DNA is TGTGCCAGCAGCTTAGATCTACGGAATTCACCCCTCCACTTT.

CDR3 amino acids: CAWGLTNEKLFF. DNA of the CDR3: TGTGCCTGGGGACTGACTAATGAAAAACTGTTTTTT. The chain has TRBV30 and TRBJ1-4; the D is unclear. The CDR3 spans 12 residues. Germline-derived CDR1 and CDR2 are GTSNPN and SVGIG (reference sequence). The V end was cut by 5 bases, the J end by 2 bases, with 6 bases between.

This chain's CDR3 is CASSLVEGFSSTEAFF. The CDR3 DNA is TGTGCCAGCAGCTTGGTAGAGGGATTCTCAAGCACTGAAGCTTTCTTT. The chain couples TRBV5-6 to TRBJ1-1; D uncertain. CDR1 and CDR2 (germline): SGHDT, YYEEEE. Trimming stripped 0 bases from V and 4 bases from J, with 16 bases between. The CDR3 is 16 residues long.

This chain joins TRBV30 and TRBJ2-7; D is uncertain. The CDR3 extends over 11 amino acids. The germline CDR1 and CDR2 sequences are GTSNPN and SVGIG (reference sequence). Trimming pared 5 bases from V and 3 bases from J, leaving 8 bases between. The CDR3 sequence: CAWGRNYEQYF. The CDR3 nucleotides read TGTGCCTGGGGTAGAAACTACGAGCAGTACTTC. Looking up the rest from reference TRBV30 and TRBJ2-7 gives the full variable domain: SQTIHQWPATLVQPVGSPLSLECTVEGTSNPNLYWYRQAAGRGLQLLFYSVGIGQISSEVPQNLSASRPQDRQFILSSKKLLLSDSGFYLCAWGRNYEQYFGPGTRLTVT.

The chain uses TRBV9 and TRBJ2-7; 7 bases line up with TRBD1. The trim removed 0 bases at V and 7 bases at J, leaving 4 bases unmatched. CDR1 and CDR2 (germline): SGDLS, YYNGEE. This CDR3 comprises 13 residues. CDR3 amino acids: CASSVDDREEQYF. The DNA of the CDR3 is TGTGCCAGCAGCGTAGATGACAGGGAAGAGCAGTACTTC.

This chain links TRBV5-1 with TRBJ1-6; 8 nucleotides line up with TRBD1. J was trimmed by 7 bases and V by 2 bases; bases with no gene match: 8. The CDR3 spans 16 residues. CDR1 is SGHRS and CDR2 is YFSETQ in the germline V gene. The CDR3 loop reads CASSFTGGKENSPLHF. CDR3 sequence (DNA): TGCGCCAGCAGCTTTACAGGGGGAAAAGAGAATTCACCCCTCCACTTT.